This is a list of T cell receptor beta chains from one sample in a study of cytomegalovirus exposure and HLA in healthy donors. The table came from immunoSEQ multiplex PCR; TCRdb's copy has only in-frame clones and leaves some out. The sample shows some 70,000 clones, approximately 78% of them seen only once. Material: PBMCs. Source of these receptors: a human donor in good health. Each CDR3 is given with its conserved first and last residue. Fields, in order: J gene, clone size, D gene, V gene, CDR3 protein, CDR3 DNA. The D gene is left open where the match is weak. For some rows the clone size is stated as once, few or many, or as a class when expanded; others skip it.

TRBJ2-1,.,TRBD2,TRBV6-4,CASSDVAGYNEQFF,TGTGCCAGCAGTGATGTAGCGGGGTACAATGAGCAGTTCTTC
TRBJ2-1,.,TRBD2,TRBV7-2,CASSIGTSGINEQFF,TGTGCCAGCAGCATCGGGACTAGCGGGATTAATGAGCAGTTCTTC
TRBJ1-6,.,TRBD1,TRBV6-1,CASRKTGDNSPLHF,TGTGCCAGCAGAAAGACAGGGGATAATTCACCCCTCCACTTT
TRBJ1-2,.,.,TRBV27,CASTSLPVRRIYGYPF,TGTGCCAGCACCTCTCTTCCGGTCCGGCGGATCTATGGCTACCCCTTC
TRBJ1-2,.,.,TRBV19,CASSREGGYTF,TGTGCCAGTAGTCGGGAGGGTGGCTACACCTTC
TRBJ2-1,.,.,TRBV19,CASSISGYNEQFF,TGTGCCAGTAGTATCTCAGGCTACAATGAGCAGTTCTTC
TRBJ1-6,.,TRBD1,TRBV15,CATSRVGQGVYSPLHF,TGTGCCACCAGCAGAGTGGGACAGGGGGTCTATTCACCCCTCCACTTT
TRBJ1-5,once,TRBD1,TRBV19,CASSISGQGQYQPQHF,TGTGCCAGTAGTATCTCGGGACAGGGACAATATCAGCCCCAGCATTTT
TRBJ2-7,.,.,TRBV11-2,CASSFTVEQYF,TGTGCCAGCAGCTTTACAGTCGAGCAGTACTTC
TRBJ2-1,.,TRBD2,TRBV29-1,CSAFSGGPHNEQFF,TGCAGCGCTTTTAGCGGGGGGCCCCACAATGAGCAGTTCTTC
TRBJ2-5,.,TRBD1,TRBV7-2,CASSYRDRKETQYF,TGTGCCAGCAGCTACCGGGACAGAAAAGAGACCCAGTACTTC
TRBJ2-1,.,.,TRBV5-5,CASSLGAGSHNEQFF,TGTGCCAGCAGCCTTGGGGCCGGGAGTCACAATGAGCAGTTCTTC
TRBJ2-2,.,.,TRBV6-1,CASSAPGRRGSGELFF,TGTGCCAGCAGTGCCCCAGGGCGTAGGGGCTCCGGGGAGCTGTTTTTT
TRBJ2-1,.,.,TRBV4-1,CASSQDGWSFF,TGCGCCAGCAGCCAAGACGGGTGGTCGTTCTTC
TRBJ2-2,.,.,TRBV4-2,CASSQVGLGAANTGELFF,TGTGCCAGCAGCCAAGTGGGCCTAGGGGCCGCGAACACCGGGGAGCTGTTTTTT
TRBJ2-5,.,TRBD1,TRBV25-1,CASSGSGGRETQYF,TGTGCCAGCAGTGGCTCAGGGGGTAGGGAGACCCAGTACTTC
TRBJ1-1,.,TRBD1,TRBV19,CASSPGQGNMNTEAFF,TGTGCCAGTAGTCCGGGACAGGGGAACATGAACACTGAAGCTTTCTTT
TRBJ2-2,.,.,TRBV2,CASSPFETGELFF,TGTGCCAGCAGTCCTTTCGAGACCGGGGAGCTGTTTTTT
TRBJ2-5,.,.,TRBV10-3,CAISETRDTRGQYF,TGTGCCATCAGTGAGACAAGGGACACAAGGGGCCAGTACTTC
TRBJ2-1,few,TRBD2,TRBV29-1,CSAQLAGGGSEQFF,TGCAGCGCCCAACTAGCGGGGGGGGGAAGTGAGCAGTTCTTC
TRBJ2-4,once,.,TRBV4-1,CASSQVIVFGGREDIQYF,TGCGCCAGCAGCCAAGTGATCGTGTTCGGCGGCAGGGAGGACATTCAGTACTTC
TRBJ2-1,once,TRBD2,TRBV27,CASRGGASGQRRSYNEQFF,TGTGCCAGCAGAGGAGGGGCTAGCGGTCAACGCCGCTCCTACAATGAGCAGTTCTTC
TRBJ2-3,.,.,TRBV5-6,CASSLPGLSTDTQYF,TGTGCCAGCAGCCTACCGGGACTGAGCACAGATACGCAGTATTTT
TRBJ2-5,.,TRBD2,TRBV7-2,CASSLQIAGGQETQYF,TGTGCCAGCAGCTTACAAATAGCGGGGGGCCAAGAGACCCAGTACTTC
TRBJ2-5,.,TRBD2,TRBV6-1,CASSGRGLEETQYF,TGTGCCAGCAGTGGGAGGGGACTAGAAGAGACCCAGTACTTC
TRBJ2-1,.,TRBD2,TRBV7-3,CASSHGLARNNEQFF,TGTGCCAGCAGCCACGGACTAGCGCGGAACAATGAGCAGTTCTTC
TRBJ2-7,.,.,TRBV21-1,CASSKGKSDRGRSNEQYF,TGTGCCAGCAGCAAAGGCAAGTCGGACAGGGGGCGTAGTAACGAGCAGTACTTC
TRBJ2-6,.,.,TRBV5-5,CASSGAGSGANVLTF,TGTGCCAGCAGCGGGGCCGGCTCTGGGGCCAACGTCCTGACTTTC
TRBJ2-3,few,TRBD1,TRBV28,CASIGDRVADTQYF,TGTGCCAGCATCGGGGACAGGGTCGCGGATACGCAGTATTTT
TRBJ2-1,.,TRBD2,TRBV28,CASSAPSGAGSYNEQFF,TGTGCCAGCAGTGCCCCTAGCGGGGCCGGCTCCTACAATGAGCAGTTCTTC
TRBJ1-1,.,.,TRBV7-3,CASSFGQGFEAFF,TGTGCCAGCAGTTTTGGCCAGGGGTTTGAAGCTTTCTTT
TRBJ1-1,.,.,TRBV2,CASRTGLNTEAFF,TGTGCCAGCAGGACAGGCCTGAACACTGAAGCTTTCTTT
TRBJ2-3,.,TRBD2,TRBV9,CASSPRLAGNTDTQYF,TGTGCCAGCAGCCCTCGACTAGCGGGCAACACAGATACGCAGTATTTT
TRBJ2-5,.,TRBD2,TRBV10-3,CAIRGPGLAGEETQYF,TGTGCCATCAGAGGACCGGGACTAGCGGGGGAAGAGACCCAGTACTTC
TRBJ1-1,.,.,TRBV6-5,CASRRAGVHTEAFF,TGTGCCAGCAGGAGGGCAGGTGTTCACACTGAAGCTTTCTTT
TRBJ1-5,.,.,TRBV18,CASSLNQGSNQPQHF,TGTGCCAGCTCACTCAACCAGGGTAGCAATCAGCCCCAGCATTTT
TRBJ1-2,.,.,TRBV5-1,CASSLTGFSNLGYTF,TGCGCCAGCAGCTTAACAGGGTTCAGCAATTTAGGCTACACCTTC
TRBJ1-5,once,.,TRBV5-6,CASSLGQVDQPQHF,TGTGCCAGCAGCTTGGGACAGGTGGATCAGCCCCAGCATTTT
TRBJ2-2,.,TRBD2,TRBV27,CASSFRLAGGNTGELFF,TGTGCCAGCAGTTTCCGACTAGCGGGAGGGAACACCGGGGAGCTGTTTTTT
TRBJ2-3,.,TRBD2,TRBV7-3,CASSPSWSGGTDTQYF,TGTGCCAGCAGCCCTAGCTGGAGCGGGGGTACAGATACGCAGTATTTT
TRBJ1-5,.,.,TRBV2,CASSEAPGGQPQHF,TGTGCCAGCAGTGAAGCGCCGGGAGGCCAGCCCCAGCATTTT
TRBJ2-4,once,.,TRBV5-8,CASSKSRVAKNIQYF,TGTGCCAGCAGCAAAAGCAGGGTGGCCAAAAACATTCAGTACTTC
TRBJ2-3,.,TRBD2,TRBV28,CASSDPSGGSSRTQYF,TGTGCCAGCAGTGATCCTAGCGGGGGCTCCTCGAGAACGCAGTATTTT
TRBJ1-1,.,.,TRBV6-5,CASSYIGVSGDTEAFF,TGTGCCAGCAGTTACATAGGGGTTTCAGGGGACACTGAAGCTTTCTTT
TRBJ2-1,.,TRBD2,TRBV5-1,CASSGGGASGEQFF,TGCGCCAGCAGCGGGGGGGGAGCCTCGGGTGAGCAGTTCTTC
TRBJ1-1,medium-sized,TRBD1,TRBV19,CASRRPGGTEAFF,TGTGCCAGTAGACGTCCAGGGGGCACTGAAGCTTTCTTT
TRBJ1-3,.,.,TRBV10-1,CGLSQASSGNTIYF,TGCGGGCTCTCGCAGGCGTCCTCTGGAAACACCATATATTTT
TRBJ2-7,.,.,TRBV7-2,CASTPGNGPSEQYF,TGTGCCAGCACCCCAGGGAACGGTCCCTCCGAGCAGTACTTC
TRBJ2-5,.,TRBD2,TRBV5-1,CASSLAGIAGGQETQYF,TGCGCCAGCAGCTTGGCCGGAATAGCGGGGGGACAAGAGACCCAGTACTTC
TRBJ2-7,.,TRBD2,TRBV28,CASSTLGGLAGAVEYF,TGTGCCAGCAGTACCCTGGGGGGACTAGCGGGGGCAGTCGAGTACTTC
TRBJ2-7,.,.,TRBV6-1,CASSGTRNDPAYEQYF,TGTGCCAGCAGTGGGACACGAAATGATCCGGCCTACGAGCAGTACTTC
TRBJ2-5,.,.,TRBV2,CASRDQETQYF,TGTGCCAGCCGGGACCAAGAGACCCAGTACTTC
TRBJ2-7,.,TRBD2,TRBV27,CASKGTTIYEQYF,TGTGCCAGCAAAGGGACTACAATCTACGAGCAGTACTTC
TRBJ1-1,.,TRBD1,TRBV5-8,CASSRLANRGGTEAFF,TGTGCCAGCAGCCGACTCGCAAACAGGGGAGGTACTGAAGCTTTCTTT
TRBJ2-7,few,.,TRBV28,CASSLQGGPYEQYF,TGTGCCAGCAGTTTACAGGGCGGCCCCTACGAGCAGTACTTC